The 25 T cell receptor beta chains below were found in one sample sequenced in a study of T cells in Graves' hyperthyroidism and ophthalmopathy. RNA transcripts gave rise to amplified TCR beta CDR3 regions. The TCR CDR3 first-round RT-PCR relied on the HTBI primer set. TCRdb passed the multiplex PCR reads through MiXCR, listing each CDR3 protein once. The sample lists a few hundred thousand distinct CDR3 sequences, 25% occurring once. Material: blood. These TCRs come from a man aged 50 or older with Graves' hyperthyroidism.

This clonotype was seen a handful of times. V usage is TRBV7-9 and J usage is TRBJ2-7; 11 nucleotides align to TRBD2. J lost 1 base, V lost 4 bases, and 9 bases had no gene match. The CDR3 consists of 17 residues. From germline, CDR1 is SEHNR and CDR2 FQNEAQ (reference sequence). The CDR3 sequence: CASSSLLAGEGSYEQYF. Here the CDR3 DNA reads TGTGCCAGCAGCTCACTACTAGCGGGAGAGGGGTCCTACGAGCAGTACTTC.

This clonotype was counted a few times. The V call is TRBV18, the J call TRBJ1-1; 10 nucleotides line up with TRBD1. The CDR3 sequence is 14 residues long. Germline V gene sequence: CDR1 KGHSH, CDR2 LQKENI. Trimming cost V 5 bases and J 8 bases; bases outside gene matches: 8. The CDR3 DNA reads as TGTGCCAGCTCAGCCGGGACAGGGGCCTCCGAAGCTTTCTTT. Its protein product is CASSAGTGASEAFF. Variable domain in full (rest from reference TRBV18 and TRBJ1-1): NAGVMQNPRHLVRRRGQEARLRCSPMKGHSHVYWYRQLPEEGLKFMVYLQKENIIDESGMPKERFSAEFPKEGPSILRIQQVVRGDSAAYFCASSAGTGASEAFFGQGTRLTVV.

V is TRBV5-1 and J is TRBJ2-3; D is uncertain. The CDR3 is 12 residues long. The germline V and J ends were trimmed by 6 bases and 0 bases, with 5 bases remaining between them. Germline V lookup: CDR1 SGHRS, CDR2 YFSETQ. The CDR3 region is CASMGSTDTQYF. In DNA form, the CDR3 reads TGCGCCAGCATGGGTAGCACAGATACGCAGTATTTT.

The chain's CDR3 is CASSEGLAGGGGNEQFF. The DNA for the CDR3 is TGCGCCAGCAGTGAGGGACTAGCGGGAGGCGGAGGCAATGAGCAGTTCTTC. The genes are TRBV10-2 and TRBJ2-1; 14 bases agree with TRBD2. Trimming removed 2 bases from V and 6 bases from J; junction bases left unmatched: 6. Germline V gene data show CDR1 as WSHSY and CDR2 as SAAADI. This CDR3 comprises 17 residues.

The V gene is TRBV27, the J gene TRBJ1-5; D perhaps matches TRBD1 (5 bases). The V end lost 7 bases, the J end lost 7 bases, and 20 bases lay between the germline ends. Germline V gene data show CDR1 as MNHEY and CDR2 as SMNVEV (reference sequence). The CDR3 runs to 15 residues. CDR3: CASTSTRGTSQPQHF. The CDR3 DNA is TGTGCCAGCACATCCACCCGGGGGACGAGCCAGCCCCAGCATTTT.

This clonotype was observed at least ten times. V is TRBV2 and J is TRBJ2-7; maybe TRBD2 (5 bases). The V and J ends lost 4 bases and 3 bases respectively, with 10 bases between them. CDR1 SNHLY and CDR2 FYNNEI come from the germline V gene. The CDR3 has 13 residues. CDR3 region: CASSVGSGYEQYF. The DNA of the CDR3 is TGTGCCAGCAGTGTGGGAAGCGGCTACGAGCAGTACTTC.

This clonotype was seen just once. The rearrangement links TRBV12-3 or TRBV12-4 to TRBJ2-7; D remains unclear. The V and J ends lost 2 bases and 6 bases respectively, with 11 bases between them. This CDR3 region has 13 residues. CDR3 in amino acids: CASSLPVRAEQYF. CDR3 sequence (DNA): TGTGCCAGCAGTTTACCAGTTCGGGCCGAGCAGTACTTC.

This clonotype was counted between two and nine times. The V call is TRBV7-8, the J call TRBJ2-7; D is possibly TRBD2 (6 bases). This CDR3 spans 14 amino acids. Trimming left V 5 bases short and J 2 bases short, with 13 bases between. Germline lookup yields CDR1 SGHVS and CDR2 FQNEAQ. This CDR3 reads CASSATGTPYEQYF. In nucleotides, the CDR3 is TGTGCCAGCAGCGCCACCGGGACTCCCTACGAGCAGTACTTC.

This clonotype has ten or more counts. This chain links TRBV7-9 with TRBJ2-1; 7 positions agree with TRBD2. The CDR3 loop spans 16 amino acids. Germline V gene data show CDR1 as SEHNR and CDR2 as FQNEAQ (reference sequence). V was clipped by 5 bases and J by 7 bases; unmatched bases: 14. CDR3 nucleotides: TGTGCCAGCAGCCCAGGAGCGGCGGGAGTAGCGAATGAGCAGTTCTTC. Translation: CASSPGAAGVANEQFF.

This clonotype was detected many times. The chain combines TRBV7-3 with TRBJ1-5; D perhaps matches TRBD1 (6 bases). The CDR3 contains 13 residues. Per the germline V gene, CDR1 is SGHTA and CDR2 is FQGTGA. Trimming took 1 base from V and 6 from J, leaving 7 bases between them. The CDR3 coding sequence is TGTGCCAGCAGCTTAATACAGGGTCAGCCCCAGCATTTT. This encodes CASSLIQGQPQHF.

The chain joins TRBV5-1 to TRBJ1-2; 12 bases agree with TRBD1. The germline V gene has CDR1 SGHRS and CDR2 YFSETQ. The length of the CDR3 is 18 residues. J gave up 6 bases and V 0 bases, and 12 bases lay outside the gene matches. CDR3 sequence (DNA): TGCGCCAGCAGCTTGGAAAGGGGACAGGGGGCGAACGGGCATGGCTACACCTTC. Its protein is CASSLERGQGANGHGYTF. Supplemented by reference TRBV5-1 and TRBJ1-2, the full variable domain reads KAGVTQTPRYLIKTRGQQVTLSCSPISGHRSVSWYQQTPGQGLQFLFEYFSETQRNKGNFPGRFSGRQFSNSRSEMNVSTLELGDSALYLCASSLERGQGANGHGYTFGSGTRLTVV.

The V gene is TRBV12-3 or TRBV12-4, the J gene TRBJ1-1; D gene unclear. Trimming removed 0 bases at V and 11 bases at J, with 22 bases between. CDR3 length: 16 residues. The CDR3, as DNA: TGTGCCAGCAGTTTAGCGCTTATAGGACTGGACTCGGAGGCTTTCTTT. Protein sequence: CASSLALIGLDSEAFF.

This clonotype was recorded many times. This chain connects TRBV3-1 to TRBJ2-7, with D possibly being TRBD1 or TRBD2 (5 bases each). CDR3 length: 14 amino acids. Germline V gives CDR1 LGHDT, CDR2 YNNKEL (reference sequence). Trimming stripped 3 bases from V and 0 bases from J, with 9 bases between. The CDR3 coding sequence is TGTGCCAGCAGCCACGGGACGAGCTCCTACGAGCAGTACTTC. Translated, it gives CASSHGTSSYEQYF.

This chain joins TRBV5-1 and TRBJ1-4; TRBD1 might be the D (6 bases). This CDR3 spans 14 amino acids. Trimming cost V 1 base and J 8 bases, with 12 bases left between them. CDR1 is SGHRS and CDR2 is YFSETQ in the germline V gene. The CDR3 sequence: CASSLNRVEEKLFF. For the CDR3, the DNA is TGCGCCAGCAGCTTGAACAGGGTGGAGGAAAAACTGTTTTTT. The whole variable domain, remainder taken from reference TRBV5-1 and TRBJ1-4, is KAGVTQTPRYLIKTRGQQVTLSCSPISGHRSVSWYQQTPGQGLQFLFEYFSETQRNKGNFPGRFSGRQFSNSRSEMNVSTLELGDSALYLCASSLNRVEEKLFFGSGTQLSVL.

Ten or more counts support this clonotype. The CDR3 here is CASTTSGRYNEQFF. The CDR3 coding sequence is TGTGCCAGCACGACTAGCGGGAGATACAATGAGCAGTTCTTC. The chain combines TRBV6-2 or TRBV6-3 with TRBJ2-1; TRBD2 matches at 12 bases. This CDR3 region has 14 residues. Unmatched junction bases numbered 2, after V lost 7 bases and J lost 4 bases. CDR1 and CDR2 (germline): MNHEY, SVGEGT.

The chain employs TRBV4-1 and TRBJ1-4, with D unclear. Trimming shortened V by 3 bases and J by 7 bases, and 15 bases separated the two germline ends. CDR1 and CDR2 (germline): MGHRA, YSYEKL. The CDR3 has 15 residues. The CDR3 DNA reads as TGCGCCAGCAGCCAGGAAGCGAGCCGAAGTGAAAAACTGTTTTTT. This translates into CASSQEASRSEKLFF.

The chain carries TRBV30 and TRBJ2-2; D gene uncertain. Trimming stripped 0 bases from V and 2 bases from J, with 13 bases between. The CDR3 extends over 16 amino acids. CDR1 GTSNPN and CDR2 SVGIG come from the germline V gene (reference sequence). CDR3 residues: CAWSVRETYNTGELFF. The CDR3 DNA reads TGTGCCTGGAGTGTACGAGAGACTTATAACACCGGGGAGCTGTTTTTT.

CDR3 region: CASSYSRGGTTEAFF. DNA of the CDR3: TGTGCCAGCAGTTACTCGAGGGGGGGTACCACTGAAGCTTTCTTT. The V and J genes are TRBV6-5 and TRBJ1-1; TRBD1 might be the D (6 bases). Trimming pared 0 bases from V and 4 bases from J, leaving 12 bases between. From germline, CDR1 is MNHEY and CDR2 SVGAGI. The CDR3 covers 15 residues.

This clonotype showed up many times. V gene TRBV11-2 combines with J gene TRBJ1-1; no clear D. Between the trimmed V and J ends, which lost 0 bases and 5 bases, there was a span of 10 bases. CDR1 is SGHAT, CDR2 FQNNGV, per germline. There are 14 residues in the CDR3. The CDR3 loop is CASSLDREGTEAFF. The CDR3 DNA follows: TGTGCCAGCAGCTTAGATCGGGAAGGGACTGAAGCTTTCTTT. Full variable domain (rest looked up from reference TRBV11-2 and TRBJ1-1): EAGVAQSPRYKIIEKRQSVAFWCNPISGHATLYWYQQILGQGPKLLIQFQNNGVVDDSQLPKDRFSAERLKGVDSTLKIQPAKLEDSAVYLCASSLDREGTEAFFGQGTRLTVV.

In this sample, this clonotype turned up a few times. This sequence joins TRBV15 and TRBJ2-1; 7 nucleotides agree with TRBD2. Trimming removed 1 base from V and 4 bases from J; junction bases left unmatched: 10. From germline, CDR1 is LNHNV and CDR2 YYDKDF (reference sequence). CDR3 length: 17 amino acids. The DNA for the CDR3 is TGTGCCACCAGCAGAGTGGGTGGAGCGGGAATGTACAATGAGCAGTTCTTC. Amino acids: CATSRVGGAGMYNEQFF. Drawing the rest from reference TRBV15 and TRBJ2-1, the complete variable domain is DAMVIQNPRYQVTQFGKPVTLSCSQTLNHNVMYWYQQKSSQAPKLLFHYYDKDFNNEADTPDNFQSRRPNTSFCFLDIRSPGLGDTAMYLCATSRVGGAGMYNEQFFGPGTRLTVL.

The genes are TRBV9 and TRBJ2-2; 7 bases agree with TRBD2. The CDR3 is made up of 15 amino acids. Germline V gene lookup returns CDR1 SGDLS and CDR2 YYNGEE. After removal of 0 bases from V and 2 bases from J, the junction contained 1 base not matched to a gene. The CDR3 sequence is CASSVVAGNTGELFF. CDR3 nucleotide sequence: TGTGCCAGCAGCGTAGTAGCGGGCAACACCGGGGAGCTGTTTTTT.

This chain links TRBV7-6 with TRBJ2-5; 10 positions match TRBD2. The CDR3 loop spans 15 amino acids. V was pared by 3 bases and J by 5 bases, with 6 bases of the junction left unmatched. The germline CDR1 and CDR2 sequences are SGHVS and FNYEAQ. The CDR3 nucleotides read TGTGCCAGCAGCTTGCAAGCGGGAGGGCACGAGACCCAGTACTTC. It specifies CASSLQAGGHETQYF.

This clonotype was observed a handful of times. The chain has TRBV5-6 and TRBJ2-7; 14 nucleotides agree with TRBD2. Germline V gene lookup returns CDR1 SGHDT and CDR2 YYEEEE. The length of the CDR3 is 18 residues. V was pared by 0 bases and J by 2 bases, with 7 bases of the junction left unmatched. CDR3 region: CASSLEGLAGAATYEQYF. The CDR3 region has the DNA TGTGCCAGCAGCTTGGAGGGACTAGCGGGAGCTGCAACCTACGAGCAGTACTTC.

There are a few counts of this clonotype. The J gene is TRBJ1-1, the V gene TRBV11-2; D remains ambiguous. The germline V gene encodes CDR1 SGHAT and CDR2 FQNNGV. V was clipped by 1 base and J by 1 base, with 13 bases between them. The CDR3 runs to 16 residues. The CDR3 here is CASSLGVDRGNTEAFF. CDR3 nucleotides: TGTGCCAGCAGCTTAGGAGTTGATCGGGGGAACACTGAAGCTTTCTTT.

V usage is TRBV28 and J usage is TRBJ2-7, with 8 bases that match TRBD1. Germline V lookup: CDR1 MDHEN, CDR2 SYDVKM. The V segment lost 2 bases and the J segment 5 bases; nucleotides outside the gene matches: 11. The CDR3 runs 16 residues. CDR3 coding DNA: TGTGCCAGCAGTTTAATTACCCACGGACAGGGACACGAGCAGTACTTC. Its translation is CASSLITHGQGHEQYF. The full variable domain, with the rest looked up from reference TRBV28 and TRBJ2-7, is DVKVTQSSRYLVKRTGEKVFLECVQDMDHENMFWYRQDPGLGLRLIYFSYDVKMKEKGDIPEGYSVSREKKERFSLILESASTNQTSMYLCASSLITHGQGHEQYFGPGTRLTVT.